The 32 T cell receptor beta chains below were found in one sample sequenced in a study of T cells in localized non-small cell lung cancer. Measured with immunoSEQ multiplex PCR; TCRdb has only the in-frame clones, and not every one. The data show tens of thousands of clones, about 78% seen once. Source: peripheral blood, taken before any cancer treatment. These receptors were collected from a male donor older than 55 with stage II squamous cell lung carcinoma.

This clone has more than one count but fewer than ten. The gene calls are TRBV5-1 and TRBJ1-1, with 7 bases identical to TRBD1. Unmatched junction bases numbered 5, after V lost 9 bases and J lost 0 bases. Germline lookup yields CDR1 SGHRS and CDR2 YFSETQ. The CDR3 totals 13 residues. The CDR3 coding sequence is TGCGCCACCAAACAGGGGATGAACACTGAAGCTTTCTTT. The encoded protein is CATKQGMNTEAFF.

This clone was detected once. The gene calls are TRBV7-3 and TRBJ2-1; no clear D. Looked up from germline, CDR1 is SGHTA and CDR2 is FQGTGA. The CDR3 spans 15 residues. V gave up 2 bases and J gave up 6 bases, with 14 bases separating them. The chain's CDR3 is CASSLGRSRGNEQFF. As DNA, the CDR3 is TGTGCCAGCAGCTTAGGGCGGAGCCGAGGCAATGAGCAGTTCTTC.

This chain uses TRBV9 with TRBJ2-6; D is unresolved. The CDR3 consists of 15 residues. With 4 bases removed from V and 3 bases from J, the gap between germline ends came to 11 bases. Germline V gene lookup returns CDR1 SGDLS and CDR2 YYNGEE. The CDR3 coding sequence is TGTGCCAGCAGCATTTCTTCCTATGGGGCCAACGTCCTGACTTTC. The encoded protein is CASSISSYGANVLTF. Drawing the rest from reference TRBV9 and TRBJ2-6, the complete variable domain is DSGVTQTPKHLITATGQRVTLRCSPRSGDLSVYWYQQSLDQGLQFLIQYYNGEERAKGNILERFSAQQFPDLHSELNLSSLELGDSALYFCASSISSYGANVLTFGAGSRLTVL.

This rearrangement joins TRBV5-1 to TRBJ2-7, with TRBD1 matching 9 bases. This CDR3 has 15 residues. V lost 4 bases and J lost 6; bases outside the gene matches: 11. Germline CDR1 and CDR2: SGHRS and YFSETQ. The CDR3 spells CASSAGDRVGLEQYF. The CDR3 DNA sequence: TGCGCCAGCAGCGCCGGGGACAGGGTCGGTCTCGAGCAGTACTTC. The full variable domain, with the rest looked up from reference TRBV5-1 and TRBJ2-7, is KAGVTQTPRYLIKTRGQQVTLSCSPISGHRSVSWYQQTPGQGLQFLFEYFSETQRNKGNFPGRFSGRQFSNSRSEMNVSTLELGDSALYLCASSAGDRVGLEQYFGPGTRLTVT.

V usage is TRBV11-1 and J usage is TRBJ1-1; D uncertain. The length of the CDR3 is 13 residues. Trimming cost V 9 bases and J 4 bases, with 15 bases left between them. The germline CDR1 and CDR2 sequences are SGHAT and FQDESV (reference sequence). The CDR3 DNA follows: TGTGCCAGTGGGAGCCAGGAGCTCACTGAAGCTTTCTTT. Translated, it gives CASGSQELTEAFF.

The genes are TRBV10-3 and TRBJ1-1; 7 bases line up with TRBD1. J was trimmed by 6 bases and V by 0 bases; bases with no gene match: 7. Germline V gene data show CDR1 as ENHRY and CDR2 as SYGVKD. The CDR3 is 15 amino acids. The CDR3 sequence: CAISESGDQGAEAFF. DNA for the CDR3: TGTGCCATCAGTGAGTCAGGGGACCAGGGGGCTGAAGCTTTCTTT.

There are a few counts of this clone. This chain links TRBV29-1 with TRBJ2-7, with a tentative D call TRBD1 (6 bases). The V gene lost 6 bases and the J gene lost 3 bases, with 12 bases spanning the gap. This CDR3 is 12 amino acids long. Looked up from germline, CDR1 is SQVTM and CDR2 is ANQGSEA. Here the CDR3 reads CSVIIRGYEQYF. As DNA, the CDR3 is TGCAGCGTAATAATCAGGGGCTACGAGCAGTACTTC.

V gene TRBV2 combines with J gene TRBJ2-7; perhaps TRBD1 as D (6 bases). The CDR3 sequence is 14 residues long. Trimming stripped 6 bases from V and 2 bases from J, with 14 bases between. Germline V gene sequence: CDR1 SNHLY, CDR2 FYNNEI. CDR3: CASRRYRDPYEQYF. Written as DNA, the CDR3 is TGTGCCAGCAGGAGATACAGGGACCCCTACGAGCAGTACTTC. The complete variable domain, with remaining parts taken from reference TRBV2 and TRBJ2-7, reads EPEVTQTPSHQVTQMGQEVILRCVPISNHLYFYWYRQILGQKVEFLVSFYNNEISEKSEIFDDQFSVERPDGSNFTLKIRSTKLEDSAMYFCASRRYRDPYEQYFGPGTRLTVT.

The CDR3 reads CASSLETGTGSEKLFF. CDR3 nucleotide sequence: TGTGCCAGCAGCTTGGAAACCGGGACAGGGAGTGAAAAACTGTTTTTT. This chain joins TRBV5-4 and TRBJ1-4; 9 bases are a match to TRBD1. The V gene's germline CDR1 is SGHNT and CDR2 YYREEE (reference sequence). V lost 0 bases to trimming and J lost 7 bases; unmatched junction nucleotides: 7. The CDR3 extends over 16 amino acids. The full variable domain, in which reference TRBV5-4 and TRBJ1-4 provide the parts outside the CDR3, is ETGVTQSPTHLIKTRGQQVTLRCSSQSGHNTVSWYQQALGQGPQFIFQYYREEENGRGNFPPRFSGLQFPNYSSELNVNALELDDSALYLCASSLETGTGSEKLFFGSGTQLSVL.

The rearrangement joins TRBV19 to TRBJ1-5; D perhaps matches TRBD1 (5 bases). The CDR3 extends over 15 amino acids. Trimming removed 7 bases at V and 3 bases at J, with 16 bases between. Germline loops: CDR1 LNHDA, CDR2 SQIVND (reference sequence). The CDR3 sequence is CASTMSGTHNQPQHF. In DNA, the CDR3 is TGTGCCAGTACCATGTCGGGGACGCACAATCAGCCCCAGCATTTT.

The chain uses TRBV12-5 and TRBJ1-5; D remains ambiguous. This CDR3 contains 14 residues. Germline-derived CDR1 and CDR2 are LGHNT and FRNRAP. Deletions cut 7 bases from V and 0 bases from J, with 10 bases between. The CDR3 loop is CASASGYSNQPQHF. In DNA form, the CDR3 reads TGTGCTAGTGCCTCCGGTTATAGCAATCAGCCCCAGCATTTT.

This clone was observed a few times. The chain combines TRBV7-2 with TRBJ1-2, with D possibly matching TRBD1 (6 bases). The length of the CDR3 is 14 residues. In germline, CDR1 is SGHTA, CDR2 FQGNSA. V lost 5 bases to trimming and J lost 4 bases, with 14 bases between them. The CDR3 sequence: CASSPWTESYGYTF. The CDR3 DNA reads TGTGCCAGCAGCCCCTGGACAGAGAGCTATGGCTACACCTTC.

The rearrangement links TRBV5-1 to TRBJ1-2; D possibly corresponds to TRBD1 (6 bases). The V and J ends lost 4 bases and 0 bases respectively, with 10 bases between them. Germline values: CDR1 SGHRS, CDR2 YFSETQ. CDR3 size: 14 residues. CDR3 nucleotide sequence: TGCGCCAGCAGCCCAGGGGATACTAACTATGGCTACACCTTC. Translation: CASSPGDTNYGYTF.

This sequence joins TRBV7-3 and TRBJ2-2; 7 positions agree with TRBD1. The V segment lost 3 bases and the J segment 0 bases; nucleotides outside the gene matches: 4. The CDR3 consists of 16 residues. CDR1 SGHTA and CDR2 FQGTGA come from the germline V gene. CDR3 DNA: TGTGCCAGCAGCTTGATGGGACAGTCGAACACCGGGGAGCTGTTTTTT. Residues: CASSLMGQSNTGELFF.

The DNA for the CDR3 is TGTGCCAGCAGTCCTGGGGTGCTTTTTGGCGGGGAGCTGTTTTTT. This translates into CASSPGVLFGGELFF. The chain links TRBV6-5 to TRBJ2-2; D ambiguous. CDR1 and CDR2 (germline): MNHEY, SVGAGI. The CDR3 has 15 residues. Trimming pared 5 bases from V and 7 bases from J, leaving 17 bases between.

V and J are TRBV6-5 and TRBJ1-3; the D gene is possibly TRBD1 (5 bases). The CDR3 length is 15 residues. V was trimmed by 6 bases and J by 3 bases, leaving 15 bases between them. From germline, CDR1 is MNHEY and CDR2 SVGAGI. CDR3 residues: CASSRIQGFGNTIYF. The CDR3 nucleotides are TGTGCCAGCAGCCGGATTCAGGGTTTTGGAAACACCATATATTTT.

The chain is built from TRBV29-1 and TRBJ1-1, with 9 bases lining up with TRBD1. V gave up 6 bases and J gave up 4 bases; unmatched junction bases: 15. There are 16 residues in the CDR3. CDR1 SQVTM and CDR2 ANQGSEA come from the germline V gene. CDR3 bases: TGCAGCGTCGAACCAGTAGCCGGGACAGGGTCCACTGAAGCTTTCTTT. This encodes CSVEPVAGTGSTEAFF.

V usage is TRBV7-9 and J usage is TRBJ1-4; the D gene is possibly TRBD1 (5 bases). Germline CDR1 SEHNR, CDR2 FQNEAQ (reference sequence). Trimming left V 5 bases short and J 2 bases short, with 12 bases between. The CDR3 spans 15 residues. CDR3 loop: CASSPPGWTNEKLFF. CDR3 DNA: TGTGCCAGCAGCCCGCCAGGGTGGACTAATGAAAAACTGTTTTTT.

The CDR3 DNA follows: TGTGCCAGCTCAGTGGGACAGGGGATTTCCTACGAGCAGTACTTC. As protein: CASSVGQGISYEQYF. The genes are TRBV18 and TRBJ2-7, with 10 bases fitting TRBD1. This CDR3 is built from 15 residues. From germline, CDR1 is KGHSH and CDR2 LQKENI. The V segment lost 5 bases and the J segment 1 base; nucleotides outside the gene matches: 5. Complete variable domain (other parts from reference TRBV18 and TRBJ2-7): NAGVMQNPRHLVRRRGQEARLRCSPMKGHSHVYWYRQLPEEGLKFMVYLQKENIIDESGMPKERFSAEFPKEGPSILRIQQVVRGDSAAYFCASSVGQGISYEQYFGPGTRLTVT.

The sample holds one count of this clone. The genes are TRBV4-1 and TRBJ2-7, with 11 bases lining up with TRBD1. The CDR3 consists of 15 residues. J gave up 6 bases and V 0 bases, and 4 bases lay outside the gene matches. CDR1 and CDR2 from the germline V gene are MGHRA and YSYEKL. CDR3 sequence reads: CASSQETGTGGEQYF. The CDR3 region has the DNA TGCGCCAGCAGCCAAGAAACTGGGACAGGGGGCGAGCAGTACTTC.

V usage is TRBV30 and J usage is TRBJ2-7; TRBD2 aligns across 7 bases. CDR1 is GTSNPN and CDR2 is SVGIG in the germline V gene (reference sequence). Losses at the gene ends were 1 base for V and 3 bases for J; bases not matched to a gene: 3. The CDR3 consists of 13 residues. The CDR3 DNA is TGTGCCTGGAGTGGGCGGGACTACTACGAGCAGTACTTC. It encodes CAWSGRDYYEQYF. The full variable domain, rest sourced from reference TRBV30 and TRBJ2-7, is SQTIHQWPATLVQPVGSPLSLECTVEGTSNPNLYWYRQAAGRGLQLLFYSVGIGQISSEVPQNLSASRPQDRQFILSSKKLLLSDSGFYLCAWSGRDYYEQYFGPGTRLTVT.

This chain connects TRBV15 to TRBJ1-4; D perhaps matches TRBD1 (6 bases). The length of the CDR3 is 13 residues. The V gene lost 4 bases and the J gene lost 6 bases, with 9 bases spanning the gap. CDR1 LNHNV and CDR2 YYDKDF come from the germline V gene (reference sequence). CDR3 sequence (DNA): TGTGCCACCAGCACCACAGGGCATGAAAAACTGTTTTTT. This gives the protein CATSTTGHEKLFF.

Within the sample, this clone is medium-sized. The chain employs TRBV4-1 and TRBJ2-3; D is unclear. Looked up from germline, CDR1 is MGHRA and CDR2 is YSYEKL. V lost 0 bases and J lost 2, with 6 bases in between. This CDR3 is built from 14 residues. CDR3 residues: CASSQDRNTDTQYF. The CDR3 region has the DNA TGCGCCAGCAGCCAAGACAGGAACACAGATACGCAGTATTTT.

This rearrangement joins TRBV2 to TRBJ2-7; 7 bases fit TRBD1. Germline V gene data show CDR1 as SNHLY and CDR2 as FYNNEI. V trimming: 7 bases; J trimming: 5 bases; junction bases outside the gene matches: 8. CDR3 size: 13 residues. DNA of the CDR3: TGTGCCAGCAAAACAGGGGTGTTAGACGAGCAGTACTTC. Amino acids: CASKTGVLDEQYF.

The chain links TRBV6-5 to TRBJ2-3; D ambiguous. Germline assignment: CDR1 MNHEY and CDR2 SVGAGI. Deletions cut 11 bases from V and 3 bases from J, with 12 bases between. The CDR3 covers 12 residues. The CDR3 reads CAGARQTDTQYF. In nucleotides, the CDR3 is TGTGCCGGAGCGCGGCAGACAGATACGCAGTATTTT.

V and J are TRBV7-9 and TRBJ2-7, with TRBD1 as a possible D gene (6 bases). V was shortened by 6 bases and J by 0 bases, with 15 bases between the two germline ends. Germline CDR1 is SEHNR and CDR2 is FQNEAQ (reference sequence). CDR3 length: 15 amino acids. DNA for the CDR3: TGTGCCAGCAGTAACCACAGGGCCAGCTCCTACGAGCAGTACTTC. It translates to CASSNHRASSYEQYF.

This chain links TRBV2 with TRBJ1-4, with D uncertain. Looked up from germline, CDR1 is SNHLY and CDR2 is FYNNEI. The CDR3 covers 14 residues. Trimming shortened V by 6 bases and J by 0 bases, and 8 bases separated the two germline ends. CDR3 region: CASRGATTNEKLFF. DNA of the CDR3: TGTGCCAGCAGGGGAGCCACAACTAATGAAAAACTGTTTTTT.

The gene calls are TRBV7-2 and TRBJ2-4; no firm D call. This CDR3 comprises 12 residues. Trimming took 1 base from V and 10 from J, leaving 8 bases between them. The germline CDR1 and CDR2 sequences are SGHTA and FQGNSA. The CDR3 nucleotides read TGTGCCAGCAGCTTAGAGGGCTGGATTCAGTACTTC. Protein sequence: CASSLEGWIQYF.

V and J are TRBV5-1 and TRBJ2-7, with 9 bases aligning to TRBD2. The CDR3 has 16 residues. V dropped 0 bases and J dropped 5; count of bases not matched to a gene: 9. Per germline, CDR1 SGHRS and CDR2 YFSETQ. The CDR3 region is CASSLGASGDFDEQYF. In nucleotides, the CDR3 is TGCGCCAGCAGCTTGGGGGCTAGCGGGGACTTCGACGAGCAGTACTTC.

This clone was observed a single time. The V call is TRBV6-5, the J call TRBJ2-3, with D unresolved. The CDR3 is 13 residues long. Germline CDR1 reads MNHEY; CDR2 reads SVGAGI. Trimming left V 5 bases short and J 3 bases short, with 9 bases between. In nucleotides, the CDR3 is TGTGCCAGCAGTCTACAGCAGACAGATACGCAGTATTTT. Its translation: CASSLQQTDTQYF.

The V call is TRBV7-9, the J call TRBJ2-3; the match to TRBD1 covers 8 bases. Germline trimming cut 3 bases from V and 1 base from J; bases unmatched to any gene: 0. The CDR3 spans 14 residues. CDR1 and CDR2 (germline): SEHNR, FQNEAQ (reference sequence). CDR3 protein: CASSLGQGTDTQYF. The CDR3, as DNA: TGTGCCAGCAGCTTGGGACAGGGCACAGATACGCAGTATTTT. Full variable domain (outside the CDR3, taken from reference TRBV7-9 and TRBJ2-3): DTGVSQNPRHKITKRGQNVTFRCDPISEHNRLYWYRQTLGQGPEFLTYFQNEAQLEKSRLLSDRFSAERPKGSFSTLEIQRTEQGDSAMYLCASSLGQGTDTQYFGPGTRLTVL.

The CDR3 nucleotides are TGTGCCAGCAGACAACCGGGACAGGGCTATGGCTACACCTTC. Protein: CASRQPGQGYGYTF. The V call is TRBV6-1, the J call TRBJ1-2, with 9 bases fitting TRBD1. CDR1 and CDR2 from the germline V gene are MNHNS and SASEGT. The ends lost 6 bases at V and 4 bases at J; junction bases unmatched: 6. This CDR3 contains 14 residues.